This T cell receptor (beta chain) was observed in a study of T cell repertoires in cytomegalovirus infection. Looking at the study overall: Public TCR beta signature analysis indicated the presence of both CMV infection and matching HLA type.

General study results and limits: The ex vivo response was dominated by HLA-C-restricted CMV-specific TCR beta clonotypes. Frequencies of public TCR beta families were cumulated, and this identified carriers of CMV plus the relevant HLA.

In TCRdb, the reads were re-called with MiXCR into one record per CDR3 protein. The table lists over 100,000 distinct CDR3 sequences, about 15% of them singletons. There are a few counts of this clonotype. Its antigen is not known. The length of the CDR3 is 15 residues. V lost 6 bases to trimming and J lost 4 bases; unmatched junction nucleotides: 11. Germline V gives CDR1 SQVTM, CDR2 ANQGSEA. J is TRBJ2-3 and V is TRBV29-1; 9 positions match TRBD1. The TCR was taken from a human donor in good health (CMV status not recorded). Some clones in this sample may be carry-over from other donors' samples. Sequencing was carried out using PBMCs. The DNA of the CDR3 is TGCAGCGTGAGCAACAGGGGGCTGGTTCCAGATACGCAGTATTTT. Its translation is CSVSNRGLVPDTQYF.